This T cell receptor beta chain was identified during a study of blood T cell repertoires in COVID-19. About the research overall: In each case, the material was cDNA or gDNA derived from T cells, B-cell-depleted T cells, or PBMCs.

How the authors handled the data: Scientists estimated how many nucleated cells there were by amplifying reference gene primers. The assay was immunoSEQ multiplex PCR, and TCRdb's table has in-frame clones only and misses some. V, J and clone size are those of that table, while D and trimming were read from the DNA. This table holds 310,000 or so clones, approximately 90% found once. Trimming left V 2 bases short and J 2 bases short, with 13 bases between. This CDR3 region has 16 residues. Per germline, CDR1 SNHLY and CDR2 FYNNEI. Each recovered donor of Cohort 3 presented with two negative PCRs, clearance, or symptom resolution.

The sample consisted of PBMCs or T cells enriched from blood (not recorded which). This clonotype was sampled from a woman younger than 45 who had recovered from COVID-19. The chain joins TRBV2 to TRBJ1-5; TRBD1 is a possible D gene (5 bases). This CDR3 is CASSEWQGKGNQPQHF. CDR3 DNA sequence: TGTGCCAGCAGTGAATGGCAGGGAAAGGGCAATCAGCCCCAGCATTTT.